These 9 T cell receptor beta chains were all obtained from the same sample, sequenced in a study of blood T cell repertoires in COVID-19 (dated by TCRdb to between 2020 and 2021). The library was generated by the immunoSEQ multiplex PCR assay. The source is immuneACCESS, and TCRdb retained only in-frame sequences with V and J called. Part of the clones is not carried over; for the studies checked, unresolved V genes explain less than half of this, and the remainder is unexplained. Across this sample there are around 300,000 clones, with about nine tenths seen only once. The ten largest account for 1.7% of the sample. Sequencing input: PBMCs or T cells enriched from blood (not recorded which). These receptor sequences come from a woman between 40 and 50 years old who had recovered from COVID-19.

The CDR3 DNA is TGCGCCAGCAGCCAAATACTACAGGGACCAAGACACACAGATACGCAGTATTTT. This sequence encodes CASSQILQGPRHTDTQYF. The V call is TRBV4-1, the J call TRBJ2-3; tentative D call: TRBD1 (6 bases). The CDR3 totals 18 residues. Per germline, CDR1 MGHRA and CDR2 YSYEKL. The V gene lost 2 bases and the J gene lost 2 bases, with 20 bases spanning the gap.

This chain links TRBV7-3 with TRBJ2-2, with 8 nucleotides matching TRBD2. Germline CDR1 reads SGHTA; CDR2 reads FQGTGA. The CDR3 totals 17 residues. The ends lost 5 bases at V and 5 bases at J; junction bases unmatched: 13. In nucleotides, the CDR3 is TGTGCCAGCAGCCCCGCAGCGGGAGAGGGATGGACCGGGGAGCTGTTTTTT. This codes for CASSPAAGEGWTGELFF. Looking up the rest from reference TRBV7-3 and TRBJ2-2 gives the full variable domain: GAGVSQTPSNKVTEKGKYVELRCDPISGHTALYWYRQSLGQGPEFLIYFQGTGAADDSGLPNDRFFAVRPEGSVSTLKIQRTERGDSAVYLCASSPAAGEGWTGELFFGEGSRLTVL.

The chain joins TRBV6-5 to TRBJ2-7; 8 nucleotides line up with TRBD2. From germline, CDR1 is MNHEY and CDR2 SVGAGI. Trimming removed 5 bases from V and 1 base from J; junction bases left unmatched: 7. The CDR3 extends over 15 amino acids. CDR3 loop: CASSPSGGPSYEQYF. The CDR3 DNA sequence: TGTGCCAGCAGTCCAAGCGGGGGCCCGTCCTACGAGCAGTACTTC.

The chain has TRBV7-8 and TRBJ1-2, with D possibly matching TRBD1 (6 bases). The CDR3 extends over 16 amino acids. The germline V and J ends were trimmed by 5 bases and 6 bases, with 22 bases remaining between them. Germline V gene sequence: CDR1 SGHVS, CDR2 FQNEAQ. The CDR3 spells CASSILGTARGDGYTF. CDR3 bases: TGTGCCAGCAGCATTCTCGGGACGGCCAGGGGAGATGGCTACACCTTC.

The chain carries TRBV10-3 and TRBJ1-1; the match to TRBD1 covers 7 bases. Germline CDR1 ENHRY, CDR2 SYGVKD. J lost 0 bases, V lost 6 bases, and 4 bases had no gene match. The CDR3 sequence is 14 residues long. The CDR3 protein is CAIRRDSLNTEAFF. The CDR3 DNA reads TGTGCCATCAGAAGGGACAGTCTGAACACTGAAGCTTTCTTT.

The J gene is TRBJ1-6, the V gene TRBV2, with a weak D call TRBD1 (6 bases). Per germline, CDR1 SNHLY and CDR2 FYNNEI. This CDR3 has 12 amino acids. V was clipped by 4 bases and J by 13 bases, with 11 bases between them. CDR3 coding DNA: TGTGCCAGCAGTGGTACAGGGTATCCCCTCCACTTT. Translation: CASSGTGYPLHF.

The V gene is TRBV27, the J gene TRBJ1-2; 7 nucleotides align to TRBD1. The V segment lost 3 bases and the J segment 4 bases; nucleotides outside the gene matches: 8. This CDR3 region has 15 residues. Germline V gene lookup returns CDR1 MNHEY and CDR2 SMNVEV (reference sequence). CDR3 nucleotides: TGTGCCAGCAGTTTCCGATTTGACAGGGCCTATGGCTACACCTTC. It codes for CASSFRFDRAYGYTF.

V and J are TRBV29-1 and TRBJ1-4, with D unresolved. The V and J ends lost 5 bases and 7 bases respectively, with 17 bases between them. The CDR3 runs to 14 residues. In germline, CDR1 is SQVTM, CDR2 ANQGSEA. Here the CDR3 DNA reads TGCAGCGTTTCCTCTGGAGTGGTGGGTGAAAAACTGTTTTTT. Protein sequence: CSVSSGVVGEKLFF. Full variable domain (outside the CDR3, taken from reference TRBV29-1 and TRBJ1-4): SAVISQKPSRDICQRGTSLTIQCQVDSQVTMMFWYRQQPGQSLTLIATANQGSEATYESGFVIDKFPISRPNLTFSTLTVSNMSPEDSSIYLCSVSSGVVGEKLFFGSGTQLSVL.

The V gene is TRBV7-3, the J gene TRBJ2-3; 11 bases match TRBD2. Germline CDR1 reads SGHTA; CDR2 reads FQGTGA. This CDR3 is 15 amino acids long. V was clipped by 6 bases and J by 4 bases; unmatched bases: 6. The CDR3 region is CASRLGLAGADTQYF. The CDR3 DNA follows: TGTGCCAGCAGGCTTGGACTAGCGGGCGCAGATACGCAGTATTTT.